This entry concerns a single T cell receptor (beta chain). Sequencing used immunoSEQ multiplex PCR; TCRdb keeps in-frame clones, though not all of them. The data show fewer than 200,000 clones, around nine tenths seen once. These data come from a study of blood T cell repertoires in COVID-19. For the study at large: Sites across the United States, Italy and Spain contributed samples from acute and convalescent COVID-19.

This CDR3 has 16 residues. CDR1 and CDR2 from the germline V gene are MGHRA and YSYEKL. Trimming took off 2 bases at V and 6 bases at J, with 18 bases between the two ends. The receptor was derived from a man in his sixties with active or convalescent COVID-19. The V gene is TRBV4-1, the J gene TRBJ2-3; D gene uncertain. Sequenced input: peripheral blood. The CDR3 loop is CASSQQSGSRFDTQYF. The CDR3 DNA reads as TGCGCCAGCAGCCAACAATCGGGTTCCCGTTTCGATACGCAGTATTTT.